These 21 T cell receptor beta chains originate from one sample sequenced in a study of post-analysis software for immune sequencing data. Points from the study as a whole: Patients had higher frequencies than controls of five or six TRBV segments, including TRBV5-6, TRBV5-1 and TRBV20-1.

Their specific antigens are unknown. Included in the TCR beta cDNA libraries were unique molecular identifiers. A single record per CDR3 protein comes from TCRdb applying MiXCR to the PCR reads. Of about 540,000 distinct CDR3 sequences in the sample, about a third were seen once. The source material was blood. The receptors stem from a girl under 18 with multiple sclerosis.

The chain is built from TRBV6-1 and TRBJ2-5; no definite D call. The DNA end is more similar to TRBJ2-7, so the J call may be wrong. CDR3 length equals 15 residues. Germline loops: CDR1 MNHNS, CDR2 SASEGT. CDR3 loop: CARYRTRTSQYEQYF. CDR3 nucleotides: TGTGCCAGGTATCGAACACGTACCAGCCAGTACGAGCAGTACTTC.

In its sample, this clonotype was seen a few times. The chain has TRBV25-1 and TRBJ1-2, with 8 bases aligning to TRBD1. Unmatched junction bases numbered 7, after V lost 6 bases and J lost 4 bases. CDR1 MGHDK and CDR2 SYGVNS come from the germline V gene. The CDR3 extends over 14 amino acids. CDR3 loop: CASRSGTGVYGYTF. DNA of the CDR3: TGTGCCAGCAGGTCCGGGACAGGTGTCTATGGCTACACCTTC.

V is TRBV27 and J is TRBJ2-1; 8 positions match TRBD2. This CDR3 is built from 17 residues. The V and J ends lost 8 bases and 13 bases, in that order; junction bases with no gene match: 25. Germline V gene data show CDR1 as MNHEY and CDR2 as SMNVEV (reference sequence). CDR3 DNA sequence: TGTGCCAGCTCTAACCACGCAAACACGGGACTAGGAGAGACCCAGTTCTTC. It encodes CASSNHANTGLGETQFF.

The chain is built from TRBV27 and TRBJ2-5; D might be TRBD1 or TRBD2, each matching 5 bases. The CDR3 totals 14 residues. The V end was cut by 4 bases, the J end by 1 base, with 10 bases between. CDR1 and CDR2 (germline): MNHEY, SMNVEV (reference sequence). The CDR3 DNA follows: TGTGCCAGCAGTTCCTGGGACGGCCAAGAGACCCAGTACTTC. Translating gives CASSSWDGQETQYF.

V and J are TRBV12-3 or TRBV12-4 and TRBJ1-5; 11 positions match TRBD1. The ends lost 3 bases at V and 5 bases at J; junction bases unmatched: 3. The CDR3 loop spans 15 amino acids. The CDR3: CASSLVGQGDQPQHF. In DNA form, the CDR3 reads TGTGCCAGCAGTTTGGTGGGACAGGGGGATCAGCCCCAGCATTTT.

The chain has TRBV20-1 and TRBJ1-5; D might be TRBD1 (5 bases). Germline loops: CDR1 DFQATT, CDR2 SNEGSKA (reference sequence). This CDR3 comprises 17 residues. With 0 bases removed from V and 0 bases from J, the gap between germline ends came to 15 bases. The CDR3 protein is CSARDWGRLYSNQPQHF. DNA for the CDR3: TGCAGTGCTAGAGATTGGGGACGTTTGTATAGCAATCAGCCCCAGCATTTT.

The V call is TRBV10-3, the J call TRBJ1-2; 8 nucleotides align to TRBD1. This CDR3 is 14 amino acids long. Unmatched junction bases numbered 9, after V lost 8 bases and J lost 4 bases. Looked up from germline, CDR1 is ENHRY and CDR2 is SYGVKD. CDR3 sequence reads: CAIGQGGPSYGYTF. CDR3 DNA: TGTGCCATCGGACAGGGTGGACCTTCCTATGGCTACACCTTC.

The chain uses TRBV20-1 and TRBJ2-1; 8 positions agree with TRBD2. J lost 7 bases, V lost 3 bases, and 8 bases had no gene match. This CDR3 region has 14 residues. From germline, CDR1 is DFQATT and CDR2 SNEGSKA (reference sequence). The CDR3 nucleotides are TGCAGTGCTAGTAGCGGGGCAATTGAAAATGAGCAGTTCTTC. This encodes CSASSGAIENEQFF.

Turning to this clonotype: One junction end disagrees with the germline gene, perhaps due to a read error. The V gene is TRBV6-6, the J gene TRBJ2-7, with TRBD1 identical over 7 bases. The CDR3 has 15 residues. Germline V gene data show CDR1 as MNHNY and CDR2 as SVGAGI (reference sequence). As DNA, the CDR3 is TGTACCAGCAGCCCCGCAAGACAGGGTGTCTACGAGCAGTACTTC. Residues: CTSSPARQGVYEQYF.

V gene TRBV6-5 combines with J gene TRBJ1-2; D remains ambiguous. V was shortened by 8 bases and J by 2 bases, with 9 bases between the two germline ends. Per the germline V gene, CDR1 is MNHEY and CDR2 is SVGAGI. CDR3 length: 12 residues. CDR3 region: CASSGINYGYTF. The DNA for the CDR3 is TGTGCCAGCTCCGGGATAAACTATGGCTACACCTTC.

This clonotype was observed a few times. J is TRBJ2-5 and V is TRBV18; D unresolved. The CDR3 loop spans 15 amino acids. Deletions cut 3 bases from V and 2 bases from J, with 13 bases between. Germline V lookup: CDR1 KGHSH, CDR2 LQKENI. The CDR3 DNA follows: TGTGCCAGCTCACCCAACCGGGCTGAACAAGAGACCCAGTACTTC. Translating it yields CASSPNRAEQETQYF.

This clonotype has a handful of counts. The CDR3 protein is CASRLLGQGFGDTGELFF. The CDR3 nucleotides read TGTGCCAGCAGACTCCTGGGACAGGGGTTTGGGGACACCGGGGAGCTGTTTTTT. The V call is TRBV6-1, the J call TRBJ2-2, with 10 bases lining up with TRBD1. The germline CDR1 and CDR2 sequences are MNHNS and SASEGT. The length of the CDR3 is 18 residues. Trimming removed 6 bases from V and 3 bases from J; junction bases left unmatched: 13.

V usage is TRBV6-1 and J usage is TRBJ2-7; the match to TRBD1 covers 8 bases. Germline values: CDR1 MNHNS, CDR2 SASEGT. The CDR3 loop spans 17 amino acids. Unmatched junction bases numbered 13, after V lost 6 bases and J lost 0 bases. The CDR3 loop is CASSCQGAGIGSYEQYF. The CDR3 region has the DNA TGTGCCAGCAGCTGCCAGGGGGCGGGGATTGGCTCCTACGAGCAGTACTTC.

This chain's CDR3 is CASSLPTEKLFF. Here the CDR3 DNA reads TGCGCCAGCAGCCTACCAACCGAAAAACTGTTTTTT. V gene TRBV4-1 combines with J gene TRBJ1-4; D ambiguous. Germline V gives CDR1 MGHRA, CDR2 YSYEKL. The CDR3 is 12 amino acids. V lost 4 bases and J lost 8, with 8 bases in between.

A few counts support this clonotype. The chain employs TRBV11-2 and TRBJ2-1; 9 bases are shared with TRBD1. CDR3 length equals 14 residues. Trimming removed 4 bases from V and 8 bases from J; junction bases left unmatched: 6. Germline V gene sequence: CDR1 SGHAT, CDR2 FQNNGV. This CDR3 reads CASSSDRGEDEQFF. DNA of the CDR3: TGTGCCAGCAGCTCGGACAGGGGAGAGGATGAGCAGTTCTTC.

This clonotype was recorded a few times. The chain carries TRBV29-1 and TRBJ2-1, with 9 bases lining up with TRBD2. V lost 7 bases to trimming and J lost 4 bases; unmatched junction nucleotides: 17. The CDR3 covers 17 residues. The germline CDR1 and CDR2 sequences are SQVTM and ANQGSEA. This chain's CDR3 is CSAPRAGGPLGYNEQFF. CDR3 coding DNA: TGCAGCGCACCCCGGGCGGGGGGGCCCCTGGGATACAATGAGCAGTTCTTC.

This sequence joins TRBV10-1 and TRBJ1-2; D gene unclear. Per the germline V gene, CDR1 is WNHNN and CDR2 is SYGVQD (reference sequence). V lost 3 bases and J lost 4, with 9 bases in between. This CDR3 spans 13 amino acids. The CDR3: CASSDSFSYGYTF. CDR3 DNA: TGCGCCAGCAGTGACAGCTTCTCCTATGGCTACACCTTC.

J is TRBJ2-3 and V is TRBV20-1; D assignment may be TRBD1 or TRBD2 (5 bases each). Trimming removed 5 bases from V and 6 bases from J, with 15 bases in between. Germline CDR1 and CDR2: DFQATT and SNEGSKA (reference sequence). This CDR3 is built from 13 residues. DNA of the CDR3: TGCAGTGCTGAACGGGGCACCAAGGATACGCAGTATTTT. It encodes CSAERGTKDTQYF.

The chain recombines TRBV20-1 with TRBJ2-7; D may be TRBD2 (5 bases). From germline, CDR1 is DFQATT and CDR2 SNEGSKA (reference sequence). The CDR3 contains 13 residues. V dropped 6 bases and J dropped 0 bases, with 12 bases sitting between them. The CDR3 here is CSAYAGNSYEQYF. CDR3 bases: TGCAGTGCCTACGCCGGGAACTCCTACGAGCAGTACTTC.

The sample holds a few counts of this clonotype. The chain couples TRBV9 to TRBJ1-1; D not certain. This CDR3 has 13 residues. Per the germline V gene, CDR1 is SGDLS and CDR2 is YYNGEE. Trimming stripped 0 bases from V and 5 bases from J, with 8 bases between. CDR3 protein: CASSVDEGTEAFF. CDR3 DNA sequence: TGTGCCAGCAGCGTAGATGAGGGAACTGAAGCTTTCTTT.

The chain recombines TRBV9 with TRBJ2-2; 9 positions match TRBD2. CDR3 length: 16 residues. Germline loops: CDR1 SGDLS, CDR2 YYNGEE. J lost 3 bases, V lost 0 bases, and 3 bases had no gene match. The CDR3 nucleotides read TGTGCCAGCAGCGTAGCCTTAGCGGGGGACACCGGGGAGCTGTTTTTT. Translated: CASSVALAGDTGELFF. The full variable domain, rest sourced from reference TRBV9 and TRBJ2-2, is DSGVTQTPKHLITATGQRVTLRCSPRSGDLSVYWYQQSLDQGLQFLIQYYNGEERAKGNILERFSAQQFPDLHSELNLSSLELGDSALYFCASSVALAGDTGELFFGEGSRLTVL.